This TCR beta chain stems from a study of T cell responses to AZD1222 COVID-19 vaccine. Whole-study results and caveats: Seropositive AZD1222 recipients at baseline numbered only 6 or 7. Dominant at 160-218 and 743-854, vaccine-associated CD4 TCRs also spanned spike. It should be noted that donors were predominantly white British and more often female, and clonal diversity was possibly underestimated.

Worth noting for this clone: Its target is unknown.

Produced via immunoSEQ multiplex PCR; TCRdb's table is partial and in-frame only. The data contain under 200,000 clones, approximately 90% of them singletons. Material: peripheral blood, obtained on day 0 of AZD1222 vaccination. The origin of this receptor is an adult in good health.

In nucleotides, the CDR3 is TGTGCCAGCAGCTCCTCACCGGGCAGCACAGATACGCAGTATTTT. Its translation: CASSSSPGSTDTQYF. The chain couples TRBV11-1 to TRBJ2-3, with no clear D. V lost 4 bases, J lost 0 bases, and 11 bases lay in between. The CDR3 covers 15 residues. From germline, CDR1 is SGHAT and CDR2 FQDESV (reference sequence).